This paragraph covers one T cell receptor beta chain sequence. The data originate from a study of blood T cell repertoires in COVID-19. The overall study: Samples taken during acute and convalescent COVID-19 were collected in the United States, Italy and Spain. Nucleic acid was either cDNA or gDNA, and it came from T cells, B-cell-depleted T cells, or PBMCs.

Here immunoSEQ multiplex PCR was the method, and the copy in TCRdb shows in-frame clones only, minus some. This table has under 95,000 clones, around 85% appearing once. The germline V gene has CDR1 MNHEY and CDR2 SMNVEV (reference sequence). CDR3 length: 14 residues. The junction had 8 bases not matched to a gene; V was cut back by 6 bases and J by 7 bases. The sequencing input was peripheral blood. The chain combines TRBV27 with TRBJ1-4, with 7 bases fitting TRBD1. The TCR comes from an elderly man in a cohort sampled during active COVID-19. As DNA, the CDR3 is TGTGCCAGCAGCTACGACAGGGTGGCTGAAAAACTGTTTTTT. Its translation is CASSYDRVAEKLFF.